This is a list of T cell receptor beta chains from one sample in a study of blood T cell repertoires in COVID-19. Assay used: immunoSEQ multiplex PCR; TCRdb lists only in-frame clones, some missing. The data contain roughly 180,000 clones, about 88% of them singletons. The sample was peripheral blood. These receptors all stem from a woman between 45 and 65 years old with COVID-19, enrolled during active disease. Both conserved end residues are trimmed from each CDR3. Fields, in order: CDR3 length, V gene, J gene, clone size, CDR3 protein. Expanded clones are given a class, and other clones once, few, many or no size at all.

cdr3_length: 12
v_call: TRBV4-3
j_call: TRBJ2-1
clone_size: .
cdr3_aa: ASSQRGVSDEQF

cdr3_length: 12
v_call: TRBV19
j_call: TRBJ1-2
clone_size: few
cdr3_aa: ASSPGQSNYGYT

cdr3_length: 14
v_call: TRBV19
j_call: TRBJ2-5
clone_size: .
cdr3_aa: ASSIDAGGPLETQY

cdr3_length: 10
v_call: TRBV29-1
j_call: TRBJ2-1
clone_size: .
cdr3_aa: SVEERGNEQF

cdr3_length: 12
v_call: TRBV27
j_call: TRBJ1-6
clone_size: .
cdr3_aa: ASLRTGGNSPLH

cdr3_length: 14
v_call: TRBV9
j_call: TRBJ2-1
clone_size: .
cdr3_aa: ASSVEPGLAGNEQF

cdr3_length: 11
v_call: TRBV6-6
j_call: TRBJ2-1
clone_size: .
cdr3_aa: ASSIDRNNEQF

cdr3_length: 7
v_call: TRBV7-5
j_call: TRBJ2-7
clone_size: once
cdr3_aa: VRGREQY

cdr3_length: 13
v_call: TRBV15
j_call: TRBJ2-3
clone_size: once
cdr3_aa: ATSRGRGLTDTQY

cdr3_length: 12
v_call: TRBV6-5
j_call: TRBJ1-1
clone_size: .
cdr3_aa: ASSYEVGGTEAF

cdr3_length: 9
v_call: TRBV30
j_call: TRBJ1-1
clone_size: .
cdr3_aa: AWAVSSEAF

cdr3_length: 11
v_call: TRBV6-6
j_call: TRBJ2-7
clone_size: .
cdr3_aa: ASSMDRGYEQY

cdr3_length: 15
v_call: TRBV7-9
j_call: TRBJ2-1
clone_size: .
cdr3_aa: ASSLGVGGVAYNEQF

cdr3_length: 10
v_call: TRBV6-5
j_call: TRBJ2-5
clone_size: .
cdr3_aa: ASSPIAGTQY

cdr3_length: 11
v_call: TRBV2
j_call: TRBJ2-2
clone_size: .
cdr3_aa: ASIRGWTGELF

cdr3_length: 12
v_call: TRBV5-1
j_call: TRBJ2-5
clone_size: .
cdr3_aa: ASSGALDLETQY

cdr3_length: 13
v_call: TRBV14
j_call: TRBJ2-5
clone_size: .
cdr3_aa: ASSPRLAGGETQY

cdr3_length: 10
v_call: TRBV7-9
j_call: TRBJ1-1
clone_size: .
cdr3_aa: ASSSWNTEAF

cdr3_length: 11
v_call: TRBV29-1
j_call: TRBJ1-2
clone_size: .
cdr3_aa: SGGDRGDYGYT

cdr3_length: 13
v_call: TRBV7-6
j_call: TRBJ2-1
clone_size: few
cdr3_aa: ASSSGTSGVYEQF

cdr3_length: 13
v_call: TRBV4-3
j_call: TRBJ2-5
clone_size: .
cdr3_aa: ASSQDQGARETQY

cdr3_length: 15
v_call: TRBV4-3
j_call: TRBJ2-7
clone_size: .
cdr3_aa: ASSPQTSGGSSYEQY

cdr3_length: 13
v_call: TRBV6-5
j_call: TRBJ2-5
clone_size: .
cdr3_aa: ASSPGERGRKTQY

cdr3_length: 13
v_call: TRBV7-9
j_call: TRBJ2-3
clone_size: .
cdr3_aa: ASSFGGVFPDTQY

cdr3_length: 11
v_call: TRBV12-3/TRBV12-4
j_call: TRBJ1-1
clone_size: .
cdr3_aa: ASSWANGIEAF

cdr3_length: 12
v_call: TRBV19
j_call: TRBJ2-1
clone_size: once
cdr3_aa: ASSIGGGADEQF

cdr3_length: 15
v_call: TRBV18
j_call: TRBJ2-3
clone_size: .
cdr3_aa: ASSPLGAGTTTDTQY

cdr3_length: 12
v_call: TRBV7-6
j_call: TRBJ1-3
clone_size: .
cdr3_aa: ASSLDIFGNTIY

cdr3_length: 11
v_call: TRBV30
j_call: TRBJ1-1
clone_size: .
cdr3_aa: AWSRDKVTEAF

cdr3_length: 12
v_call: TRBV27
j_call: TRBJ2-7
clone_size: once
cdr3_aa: ASSSTSGPDEQY

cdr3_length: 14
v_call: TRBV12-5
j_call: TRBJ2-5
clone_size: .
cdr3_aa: ASGLYASGEQETQY

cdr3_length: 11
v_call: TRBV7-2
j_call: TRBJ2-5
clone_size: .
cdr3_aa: ASSSQRGETQY

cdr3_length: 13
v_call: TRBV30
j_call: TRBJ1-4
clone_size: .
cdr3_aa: AWSLQTIQREKLF

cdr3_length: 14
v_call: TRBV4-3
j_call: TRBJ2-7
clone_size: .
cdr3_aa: ASSQDPRGVSYEQY

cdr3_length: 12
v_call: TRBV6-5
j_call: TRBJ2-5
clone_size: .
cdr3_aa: ASIGGGAGETQY

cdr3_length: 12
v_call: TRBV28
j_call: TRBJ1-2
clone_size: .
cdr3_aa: ASNKFMGARGYT

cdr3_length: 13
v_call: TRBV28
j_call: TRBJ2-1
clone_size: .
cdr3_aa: ASSLLSGGWNEQF

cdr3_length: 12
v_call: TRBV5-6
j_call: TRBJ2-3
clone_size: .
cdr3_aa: ASSLEGGADTQY

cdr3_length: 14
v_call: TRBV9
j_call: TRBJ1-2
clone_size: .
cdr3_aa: ASSADAGGARYGYT

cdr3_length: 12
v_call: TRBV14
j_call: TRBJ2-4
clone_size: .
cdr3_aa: ASSQGQTLNIQY

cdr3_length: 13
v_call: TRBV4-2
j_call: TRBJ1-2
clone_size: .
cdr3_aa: ASSQGSGGNYGYT

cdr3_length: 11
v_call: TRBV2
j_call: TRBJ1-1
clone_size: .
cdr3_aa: ASSEGAVTEAF

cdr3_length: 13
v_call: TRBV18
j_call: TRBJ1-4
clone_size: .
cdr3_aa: ASSPPRGEGEKLF

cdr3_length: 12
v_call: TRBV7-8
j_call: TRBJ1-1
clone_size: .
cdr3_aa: ASSPVRGGTEAF

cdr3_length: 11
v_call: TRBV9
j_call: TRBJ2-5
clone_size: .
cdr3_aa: ASSVGQGETQY

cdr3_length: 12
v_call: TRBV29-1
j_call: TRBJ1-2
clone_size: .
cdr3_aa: SVGGGGAENGYT

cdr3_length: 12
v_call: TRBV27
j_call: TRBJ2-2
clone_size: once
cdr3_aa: ASSVAGSTGELF

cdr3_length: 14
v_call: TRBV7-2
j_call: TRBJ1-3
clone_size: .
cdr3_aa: ASSLARGYSGNTIY

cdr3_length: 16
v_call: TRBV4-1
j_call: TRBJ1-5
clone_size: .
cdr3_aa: ASSPFGTGFLSNQPQH

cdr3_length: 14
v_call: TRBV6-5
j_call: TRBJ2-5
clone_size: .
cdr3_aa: ASSWSSGAPSETQY

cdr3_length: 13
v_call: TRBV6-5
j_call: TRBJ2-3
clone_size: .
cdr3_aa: ASSYGGGAPDTQY

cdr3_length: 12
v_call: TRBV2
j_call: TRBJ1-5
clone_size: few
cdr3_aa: ASTGGTSNQPQH

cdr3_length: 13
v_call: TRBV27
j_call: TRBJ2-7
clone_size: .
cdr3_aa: ASSLGSAGGGVEY